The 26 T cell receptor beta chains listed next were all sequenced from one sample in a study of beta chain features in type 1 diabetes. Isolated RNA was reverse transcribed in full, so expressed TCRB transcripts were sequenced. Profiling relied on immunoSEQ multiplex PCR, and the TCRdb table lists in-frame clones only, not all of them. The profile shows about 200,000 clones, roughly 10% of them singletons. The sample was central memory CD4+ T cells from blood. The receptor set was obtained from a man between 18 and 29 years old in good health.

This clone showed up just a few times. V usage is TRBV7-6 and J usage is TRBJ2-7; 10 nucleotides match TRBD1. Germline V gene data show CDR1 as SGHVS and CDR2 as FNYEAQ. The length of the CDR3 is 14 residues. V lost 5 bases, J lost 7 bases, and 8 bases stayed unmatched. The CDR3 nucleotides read TGTGCCAGCAGCAAAGACAGGGGGCGCAGGGAGCAGTACTTC. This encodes CASSKDRGRREQYF. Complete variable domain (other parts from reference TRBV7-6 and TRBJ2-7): GAGVSQSPRYKVTKRGQDVALRCDPISGHVSLYWYRQALGQGPEFLTYFNYEAQQDKSGLPNDRFSAERPEGSISTLTIQRTEQRDSAMYRCASSKDRGRREQYFGPGTRLTVT.

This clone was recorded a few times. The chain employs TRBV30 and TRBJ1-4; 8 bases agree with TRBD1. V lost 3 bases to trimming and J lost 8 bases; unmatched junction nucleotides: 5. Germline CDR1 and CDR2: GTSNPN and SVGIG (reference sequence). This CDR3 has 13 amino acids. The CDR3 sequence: CAWSRDRREKLFF. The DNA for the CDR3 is TGTGCCTGGAGCCGGGACAGGCGGGAAAAACTGTTTTTT.

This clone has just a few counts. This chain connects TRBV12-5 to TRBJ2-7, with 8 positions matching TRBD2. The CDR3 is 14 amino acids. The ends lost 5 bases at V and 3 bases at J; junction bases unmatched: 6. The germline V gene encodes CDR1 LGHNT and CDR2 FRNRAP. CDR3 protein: CASGRTSQGYEQYF. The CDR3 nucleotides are TGTGCTAGTGGTCGGACTAGCCAAGGCTACGAGCAGTACTTC.

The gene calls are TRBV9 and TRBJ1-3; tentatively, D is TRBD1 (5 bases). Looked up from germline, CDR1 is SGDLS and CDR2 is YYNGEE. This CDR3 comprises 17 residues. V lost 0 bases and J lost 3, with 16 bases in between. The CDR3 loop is CASSVDLGRQHGNTIYF. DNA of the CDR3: TGTGCCAGCAGCGTAGACTTGGGGCGACAGCATGGAAACACCATATATTTT.

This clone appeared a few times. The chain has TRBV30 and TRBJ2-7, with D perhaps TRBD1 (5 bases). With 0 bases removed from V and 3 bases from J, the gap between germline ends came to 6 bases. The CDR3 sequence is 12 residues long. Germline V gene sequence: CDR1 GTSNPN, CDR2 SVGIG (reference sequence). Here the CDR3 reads CAWSVQVYEQYF. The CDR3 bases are TGTGCCTGGAGTGTACAGGTCTACGAGCAGTACTTC.

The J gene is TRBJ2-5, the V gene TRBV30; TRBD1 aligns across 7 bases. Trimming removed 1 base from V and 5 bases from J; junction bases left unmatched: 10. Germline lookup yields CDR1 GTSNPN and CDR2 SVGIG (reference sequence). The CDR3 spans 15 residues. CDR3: CAWSARYTGAETQYF. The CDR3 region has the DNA TGTGCCTGGAGTGCCCGGTATACAGGGGCGGAGACCCAGTACTTC. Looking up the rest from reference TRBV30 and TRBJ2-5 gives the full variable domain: SQTIHQWPATLVQPVGSPLSLECTVEGTSNPNLYWYRQAAGRGLQLLFYSVGIGQISSEVPQNLSASRPQDRQFILSSKKLLLSDSGFYLCAWSARYTGAETQYFGPGTRLLVL.

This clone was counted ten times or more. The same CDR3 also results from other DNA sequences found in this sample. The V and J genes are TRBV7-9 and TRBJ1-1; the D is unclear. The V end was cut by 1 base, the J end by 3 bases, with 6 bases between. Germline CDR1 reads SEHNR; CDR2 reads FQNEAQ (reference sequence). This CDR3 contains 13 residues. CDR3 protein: CASSLVRDTEAFF. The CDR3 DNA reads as TGTGCCAGCAGCTTAGTAAGGGACACTGAAGCTTTCTTT. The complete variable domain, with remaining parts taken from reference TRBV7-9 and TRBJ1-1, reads DTGVSQNPRHKITKRGQNVTFRCDPISEHNRLYWYRQTLGQGPEFLTYFQNEAQLEKSRLLSDRFSAERPKGSFSTLEIQRTEQGDSAMYLCASSLVRDTEAFFGQGTRLTVV.

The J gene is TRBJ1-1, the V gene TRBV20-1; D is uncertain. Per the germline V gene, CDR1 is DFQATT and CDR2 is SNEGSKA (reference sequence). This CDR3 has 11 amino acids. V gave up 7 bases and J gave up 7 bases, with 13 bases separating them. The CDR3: CSVRGAYEAFF. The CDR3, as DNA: TGCAGTGTCCGTGGCGCTTATGAAGCTTTCTTT.

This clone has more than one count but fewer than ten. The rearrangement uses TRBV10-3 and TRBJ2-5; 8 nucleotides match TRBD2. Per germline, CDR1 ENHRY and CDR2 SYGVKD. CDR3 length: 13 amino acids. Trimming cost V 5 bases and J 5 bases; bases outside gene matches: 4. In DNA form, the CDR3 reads TGTGCCATCAGTTTAGCGGGATTGGAGACCCAGTACTTC. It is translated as CAISLAGLETQYF.

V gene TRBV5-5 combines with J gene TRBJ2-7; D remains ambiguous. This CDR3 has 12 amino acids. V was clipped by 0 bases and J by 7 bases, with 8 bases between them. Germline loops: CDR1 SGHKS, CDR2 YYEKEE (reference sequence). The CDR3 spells CASSLESREQYF. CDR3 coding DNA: TGTGCCAGCAGCTTGGAATCGCGGGAGCAGTACTTC.

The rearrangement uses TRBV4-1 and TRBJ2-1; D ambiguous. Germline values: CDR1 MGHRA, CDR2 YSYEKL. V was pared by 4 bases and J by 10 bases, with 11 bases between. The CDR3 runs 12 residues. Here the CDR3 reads CASSLPAQEQFF. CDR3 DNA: TGCGCCAGCAGCCTCCCGGCCCAGGAGCAGTTCTTC.

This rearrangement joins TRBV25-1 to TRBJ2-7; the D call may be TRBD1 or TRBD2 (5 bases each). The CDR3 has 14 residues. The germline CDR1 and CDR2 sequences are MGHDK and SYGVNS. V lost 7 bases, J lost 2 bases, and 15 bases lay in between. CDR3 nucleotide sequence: TGTGCCAGCACCGAGGGGCAGGGAACCTACGAGCAGTACTTC. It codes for CASTEGQGTYEQYF.

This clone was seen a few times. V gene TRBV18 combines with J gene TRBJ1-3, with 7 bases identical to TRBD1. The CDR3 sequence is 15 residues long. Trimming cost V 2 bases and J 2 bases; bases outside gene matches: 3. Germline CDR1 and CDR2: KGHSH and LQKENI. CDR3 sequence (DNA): TGTGCCAGCTCACCAACCCAGGGGGCTGGAAACACCATATATTTT. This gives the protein CASSPTQGAGNTIYF.

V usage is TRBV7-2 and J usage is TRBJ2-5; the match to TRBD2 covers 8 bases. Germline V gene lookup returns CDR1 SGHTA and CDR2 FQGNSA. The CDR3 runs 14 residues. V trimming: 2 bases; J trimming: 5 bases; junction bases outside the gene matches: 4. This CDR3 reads CASSLQLADETQYF. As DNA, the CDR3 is TGTGCCAGCAGCTTACAACTAGCGGACGAGACCCAGTACTTC.

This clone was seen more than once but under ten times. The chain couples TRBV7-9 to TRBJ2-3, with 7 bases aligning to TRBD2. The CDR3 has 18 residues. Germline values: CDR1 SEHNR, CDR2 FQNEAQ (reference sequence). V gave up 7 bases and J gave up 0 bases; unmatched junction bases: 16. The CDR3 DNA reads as TGTGCCAGCATCTCCCGAGGGGCTAGCGGCACTAGCACAGATACGCAGTATTTT. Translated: CASISRGASGTSTDTQYF.

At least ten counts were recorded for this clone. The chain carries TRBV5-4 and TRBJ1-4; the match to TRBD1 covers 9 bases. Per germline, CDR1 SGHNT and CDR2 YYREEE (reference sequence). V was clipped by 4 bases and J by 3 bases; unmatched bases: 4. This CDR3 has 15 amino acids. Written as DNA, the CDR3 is TGTGCCAGCAGCCTGGACAGGGGTGCTAATGAAAAACTGTTTTTT. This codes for CASSLDRGANEKLFF.

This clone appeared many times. CDR3 in amino acids: CASSSTSGEQYF. CDR3 DNA sequence: TGTGCCAGCAGCTCCACTAGCGGGGAGCAGTACTTC. The chain is built from TRBV7-9 and TRBJ2-7; 9 bases are shared with TRBD2. Germline V lookup: CDR1 SEHNR, CDR2 FQNEAQ (reference sequence). CDR3 length equals 12 residues. V lost 4 bases, J lost 7 bases, and 2 bases stayed unmatched.

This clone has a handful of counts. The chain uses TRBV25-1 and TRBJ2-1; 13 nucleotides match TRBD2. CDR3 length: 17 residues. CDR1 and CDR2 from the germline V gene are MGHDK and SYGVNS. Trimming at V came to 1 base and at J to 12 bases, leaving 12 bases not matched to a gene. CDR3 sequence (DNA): TGTGCCAGCAGTGAATCTCGTCGGACTAGCGGGAGCTTAGCGCAGTTCTTC. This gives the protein CASSESRRTSGSLAQFF. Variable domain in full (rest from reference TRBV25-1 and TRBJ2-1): EADIYQTPRYLVIGTGKKITLECSQTMGHDKMYWYQQDPGMELHLIHYSYGVNSTEKGDLSSESTVSRIRTEHFPLTLESARPSHTSQYLCASSESRRTSGSLAQFFGPGTRLTVL.

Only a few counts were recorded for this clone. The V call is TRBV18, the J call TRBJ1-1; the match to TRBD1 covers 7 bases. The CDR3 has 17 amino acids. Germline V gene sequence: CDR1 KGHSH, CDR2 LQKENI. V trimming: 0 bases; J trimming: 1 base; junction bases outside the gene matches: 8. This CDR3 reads CASSPPLQGPKNTEAFF. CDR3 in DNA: TGTGCCAGCTCACCACCGCTACAGGGGCCCAAGAACACTGAAGCTTTCTTT.

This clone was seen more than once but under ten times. The CDR3 reads CASSNRDRSSGANVLTF. Here the CDR3 DNA reads TGTGCCAGCAGCAACCGGGACAGGAGCTCTGGGGCCAACGTCCTGACTTTC. The rearrangement links TRBV5-4 to TRBJ2-6, with TRBD1 matching 8 bases. V gave up 4 bases and J gave up 0 bases; unmatched junction bases: 6. This CDR3 region has 17 residues. CDR1 and CDR2 (germline): SGHNT, YYREEE (reference sequence).

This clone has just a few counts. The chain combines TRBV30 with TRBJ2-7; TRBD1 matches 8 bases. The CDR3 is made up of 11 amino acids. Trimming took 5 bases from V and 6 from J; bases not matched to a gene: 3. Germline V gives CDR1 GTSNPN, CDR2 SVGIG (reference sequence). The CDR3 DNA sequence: TGTGCCTGGGGACAGGGCAGCGAGCAGTACTTC. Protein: CAWGQGSEQYF.

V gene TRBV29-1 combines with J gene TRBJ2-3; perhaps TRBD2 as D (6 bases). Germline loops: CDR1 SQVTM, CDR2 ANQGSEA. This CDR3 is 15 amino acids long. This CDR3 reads CSIDGLRGFTDTQYF. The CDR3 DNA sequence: TGCAGTATTGATGGGTTGCGGGGATTCACAGATACGCAGTATTTT.

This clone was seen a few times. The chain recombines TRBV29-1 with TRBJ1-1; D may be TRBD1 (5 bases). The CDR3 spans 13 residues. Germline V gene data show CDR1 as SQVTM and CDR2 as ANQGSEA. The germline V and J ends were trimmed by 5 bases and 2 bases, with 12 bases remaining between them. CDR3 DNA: TGCAGCGTTCAGATTCAGGGTAACACTGAAGCTTTCTTT. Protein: CSVQIQGNTEAFF.

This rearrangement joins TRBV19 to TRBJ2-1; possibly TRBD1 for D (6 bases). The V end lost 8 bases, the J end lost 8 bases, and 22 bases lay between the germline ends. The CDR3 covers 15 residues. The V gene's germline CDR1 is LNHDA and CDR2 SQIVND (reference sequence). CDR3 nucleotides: TGTGCCAGTCGGTACAGGGATATTTCTTCAGATGAGCAGTTCTTC. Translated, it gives CASRYRDISSDEQFF.

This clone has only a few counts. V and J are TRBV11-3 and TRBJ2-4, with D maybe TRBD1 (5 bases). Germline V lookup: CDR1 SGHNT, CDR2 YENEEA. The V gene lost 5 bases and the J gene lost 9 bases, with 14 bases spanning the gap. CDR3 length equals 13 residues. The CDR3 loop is CASSPEQGSIQYF. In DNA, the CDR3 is TGTGCCAGCAGCCCCGAGCAGGGAAGCATTCAGTACTTC. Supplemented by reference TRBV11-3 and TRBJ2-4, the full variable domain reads EAGVVQSPRYKIIEKKQPVAFWCNPISGHNTLYWYLQNLGQGPELLIRYENEEAVDDSQLPKDRFSAERLKGVDSTLKIQPAELGDSAVYLCASSPEQGSIQYFGAGTRLSVL.

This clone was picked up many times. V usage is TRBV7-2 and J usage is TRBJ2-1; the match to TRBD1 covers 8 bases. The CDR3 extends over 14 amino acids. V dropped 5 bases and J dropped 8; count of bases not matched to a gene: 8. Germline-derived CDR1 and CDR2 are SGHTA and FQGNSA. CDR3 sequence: CASSPGQAADEQFF. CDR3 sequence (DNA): TGTGCCAGCAGCCCGGGACAGGCGGCTGATGAGCAGTTCTTC. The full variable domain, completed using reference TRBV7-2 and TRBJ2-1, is GAGVSQSPSNKVTEKGKDVELRCDPISGHTALYWYRQSLGQGLEFLIYFQGNSAPDKSGLPSDRFSAERTGGSVSTLTIQRTQQEDSAVYLCASSPGQAADEQFFGPGTRLTVL.